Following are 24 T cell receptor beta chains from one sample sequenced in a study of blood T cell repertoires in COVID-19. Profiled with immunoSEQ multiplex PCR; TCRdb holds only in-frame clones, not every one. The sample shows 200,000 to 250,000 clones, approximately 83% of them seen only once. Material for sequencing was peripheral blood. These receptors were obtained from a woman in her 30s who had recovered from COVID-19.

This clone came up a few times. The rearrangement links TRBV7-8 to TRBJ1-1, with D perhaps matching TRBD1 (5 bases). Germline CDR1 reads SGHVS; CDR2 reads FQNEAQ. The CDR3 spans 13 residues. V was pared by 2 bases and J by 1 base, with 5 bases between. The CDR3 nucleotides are TGTGCCAGCAGCTTACAGGGGAACACTGAAGCTTTCTTT. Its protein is CASSLQGNTEAFF.

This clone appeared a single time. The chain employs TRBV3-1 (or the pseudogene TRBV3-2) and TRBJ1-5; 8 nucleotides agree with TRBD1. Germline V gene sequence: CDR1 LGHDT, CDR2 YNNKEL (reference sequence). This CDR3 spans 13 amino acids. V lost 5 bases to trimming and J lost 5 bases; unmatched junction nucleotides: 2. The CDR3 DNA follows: TGTGCCAGCAGCGCGGACAGGGATCAGCCCCAGCATTTT. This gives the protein CASSADRDQPQHF.

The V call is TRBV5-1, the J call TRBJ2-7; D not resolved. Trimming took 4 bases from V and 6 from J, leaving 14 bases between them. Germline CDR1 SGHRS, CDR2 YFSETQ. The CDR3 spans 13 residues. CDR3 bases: TGCGCCAGCAGCCGCGGTGGTTCGTTCGAGCAGTACTTC. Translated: CASSRGGSFEQYF.

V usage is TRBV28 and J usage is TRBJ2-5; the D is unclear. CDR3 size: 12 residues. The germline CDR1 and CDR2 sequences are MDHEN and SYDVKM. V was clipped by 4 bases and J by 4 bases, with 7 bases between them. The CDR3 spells CASSSRLETQYF. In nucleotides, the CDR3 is TGTGCCAGCAGTTCGCGACTAGAGACCCAGTACTTC. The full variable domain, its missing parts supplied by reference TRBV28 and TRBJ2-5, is DVKVTQSSRYLVKRTGEKVFLECVQDMDHENMFWYRQDPGLGLRLIYFSYDVKMKEKGDIPEGYSVSREKKERFSLILESASTNQTSMYLCASSSRLETQYFGPGTRLLVL.

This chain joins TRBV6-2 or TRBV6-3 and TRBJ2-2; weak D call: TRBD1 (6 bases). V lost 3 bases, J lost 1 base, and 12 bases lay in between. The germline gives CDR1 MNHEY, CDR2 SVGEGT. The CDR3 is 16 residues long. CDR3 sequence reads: CASSYYPGQNTGELFF. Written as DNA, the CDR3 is TGTGCCAGCAGTTATTATCCGGGACAGAACACCGGGGAGCTGTTTTTT.

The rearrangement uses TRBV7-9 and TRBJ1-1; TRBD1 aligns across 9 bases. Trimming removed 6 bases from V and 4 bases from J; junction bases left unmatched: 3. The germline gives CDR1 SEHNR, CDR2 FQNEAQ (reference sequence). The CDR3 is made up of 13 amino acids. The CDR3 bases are TGTGCCAGCAGGGGACAGGGTATCACTGAAGCTTTCTTT. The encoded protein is CASRGQGITEAFF.

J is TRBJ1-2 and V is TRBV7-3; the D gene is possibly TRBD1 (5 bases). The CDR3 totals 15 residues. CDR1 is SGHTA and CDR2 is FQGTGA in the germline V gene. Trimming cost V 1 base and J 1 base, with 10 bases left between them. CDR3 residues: CASSLKSGFNYGYTF. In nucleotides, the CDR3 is TGTGCCAGCAGCTTAAAATCAGGGTTTAACTATGGCTACACCTTC.

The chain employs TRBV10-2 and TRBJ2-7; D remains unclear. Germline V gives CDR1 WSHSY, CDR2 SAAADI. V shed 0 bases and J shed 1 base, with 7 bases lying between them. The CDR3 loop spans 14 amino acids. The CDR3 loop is CASSESNWSYEQYF. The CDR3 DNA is TGCGCCAGCAGTGAGTCGAACTGGTCCTACGAGCAGTACTTC.

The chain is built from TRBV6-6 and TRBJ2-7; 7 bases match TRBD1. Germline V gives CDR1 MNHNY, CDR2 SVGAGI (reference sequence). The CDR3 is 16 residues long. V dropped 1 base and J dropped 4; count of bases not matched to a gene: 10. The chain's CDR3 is CASSYFRGGAPYEQYF. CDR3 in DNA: TGTGCCAGCAGTTACTTCCGAGGGGGCGCCCCATACGAGCAGTACTTC.

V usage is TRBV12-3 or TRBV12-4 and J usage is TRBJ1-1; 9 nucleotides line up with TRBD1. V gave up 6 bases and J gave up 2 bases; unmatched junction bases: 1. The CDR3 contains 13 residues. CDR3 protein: CASRGQGNTEAFF. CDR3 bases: TGTGCCAGCAGGGGACAGGGTAACACTGAAGCTTTCTTT.

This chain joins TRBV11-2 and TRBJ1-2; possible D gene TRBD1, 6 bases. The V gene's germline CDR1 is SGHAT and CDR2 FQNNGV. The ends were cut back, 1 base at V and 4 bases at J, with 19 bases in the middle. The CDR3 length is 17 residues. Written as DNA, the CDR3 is TGTGCCAGCAGCTTAGCGACCGGGACACCAGAACCCTATGGCTACACCTTC. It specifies CASSLATGTPEPYGYTF.

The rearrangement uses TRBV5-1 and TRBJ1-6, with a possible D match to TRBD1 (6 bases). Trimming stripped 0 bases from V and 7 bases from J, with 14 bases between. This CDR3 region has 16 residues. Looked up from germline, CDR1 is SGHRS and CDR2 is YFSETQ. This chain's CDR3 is CASSLVALRGNSPLHF. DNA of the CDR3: TGCGCCAGCAGCTTGGTGGCTTTAAGGGGGAATTCACCCCTCCACTTT.

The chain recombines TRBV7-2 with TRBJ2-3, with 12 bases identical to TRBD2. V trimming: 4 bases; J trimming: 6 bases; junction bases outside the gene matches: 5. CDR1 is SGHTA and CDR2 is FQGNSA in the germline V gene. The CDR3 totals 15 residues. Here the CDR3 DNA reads TGTGCCAGCAGCTCTAGCGGGGGGGCATTCGATACGCAGTATTTT. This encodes CASSSSGGAFDTQYF.

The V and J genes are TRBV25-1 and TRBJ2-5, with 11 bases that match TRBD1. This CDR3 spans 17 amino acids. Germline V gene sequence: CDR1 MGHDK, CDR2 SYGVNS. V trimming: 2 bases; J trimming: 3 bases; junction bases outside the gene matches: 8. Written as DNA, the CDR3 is TGTGCCAGCAGTGAAAGTAGTGGGGGACAGGGGGAAGAGACCCAGTACTTC. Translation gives CASSESSGGQGEETQYF. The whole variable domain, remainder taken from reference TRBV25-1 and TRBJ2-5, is EADIYQTPRYLVIGTGKKITLECSQTMGHDKMYWYQQDPGMELHLIHYSYGVNSTEKGDLSSESTVSRIRTEHFPLTLESARPSHTSQYLCASSESSGGQGEETQYFGPGTRLLVL.

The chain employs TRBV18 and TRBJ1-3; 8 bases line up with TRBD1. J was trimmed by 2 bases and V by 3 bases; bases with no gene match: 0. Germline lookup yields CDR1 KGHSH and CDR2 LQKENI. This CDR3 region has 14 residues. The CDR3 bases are TGTGCCAGCTCACCGGACAGGGCTGGAAACACCATATATTTT. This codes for CASSPDRAGNTIYF.

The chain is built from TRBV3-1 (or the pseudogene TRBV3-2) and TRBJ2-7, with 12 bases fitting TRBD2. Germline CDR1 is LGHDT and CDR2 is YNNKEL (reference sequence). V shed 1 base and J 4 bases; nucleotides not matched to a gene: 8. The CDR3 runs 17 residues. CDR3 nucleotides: TGTGCCAGCAGCCAAGCTAGCGGGGGGGCCTTGGGATACGAGCAGTACTTC. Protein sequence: CASSQASGGALGYEQYF.

The CDR3 loop reads CASSLGGGIGNEQFF. Here the CDR3 DNA reads TGTGCCAGCAGCTTAGGCGGGGGGATTGGAAATGAGCAGTTCTTC. This rearrangement joins TRBV7-3 to TRBJ2-1; 8 bases match TRBD2. The V gene's germline CDR1 is SGHTA and CDR2 FQGTGA. The junction had 7 bases not matched to a gene; V was cut back by 2 bases and J by 7 bases. CDR3 length: 15 amino acids.

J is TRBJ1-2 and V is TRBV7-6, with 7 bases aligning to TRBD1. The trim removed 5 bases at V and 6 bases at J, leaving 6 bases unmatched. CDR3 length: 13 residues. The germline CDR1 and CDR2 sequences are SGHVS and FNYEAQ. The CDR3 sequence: CASSAGQEDGYTF. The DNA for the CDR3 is TGTGCCAGCAGCGCCGGACAGGAAGATGGCTACACCTTC.

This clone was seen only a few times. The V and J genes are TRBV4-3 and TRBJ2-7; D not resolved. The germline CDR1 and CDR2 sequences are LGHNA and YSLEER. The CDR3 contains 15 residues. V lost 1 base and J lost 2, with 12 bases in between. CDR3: CASSQGAADTYEQYF. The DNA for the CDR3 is TGCGCCAGCAGCCAAGGGGCCGCAGATACCTACGAGCAGTACTTC.

The CDR3 here is CASSLAGQGDNQPQHF. CDR3 in DNA: TGTGCCAGCAGCTTAGCGGGACAGGGAGATAATCAGCCCCAGCATTTT. The chain carries TRBV7-9 and TRBJ1-5, with 9 bases matching TRBD1. The J segment lost 4 bases and the V segment lost 0 bases, leaving 4 bases of the junction unmatched. CDR1 SEHNR and CDR2 FQNEAQ come from the germline V gene (reference sequence). This CDR3 comprises 16 residues.

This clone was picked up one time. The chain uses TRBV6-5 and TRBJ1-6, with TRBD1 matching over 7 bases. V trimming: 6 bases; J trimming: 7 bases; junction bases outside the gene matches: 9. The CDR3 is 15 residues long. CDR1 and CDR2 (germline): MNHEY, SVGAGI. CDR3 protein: CASRAQGLTNSPLHF. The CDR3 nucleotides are TGTGCCAGCAGAGCACAGGGGCTAACCAATTCACCCCTCCACTTT.

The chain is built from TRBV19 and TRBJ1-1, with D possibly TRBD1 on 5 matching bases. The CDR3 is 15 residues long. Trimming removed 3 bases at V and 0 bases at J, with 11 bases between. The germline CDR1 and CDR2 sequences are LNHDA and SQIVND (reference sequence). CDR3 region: CASSIGGTLNTEAFF. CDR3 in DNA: TGTGCCAGTAGTATCGGGGGGACCTTGAACACTGAAGCTTTCTTT.

CDR3 bases: TGTGCCAGCAGCTTAGGGACAGGATACTACGAGCAGTACTTC. Translation: CASSLGTGYYEQYF. The rearrangement uses TRBV9 and TRBJ2-7; TRBD1 matches at 8 bases. CDR1 SGDLS and CDR2 YYNGEE come from the germline V gene. The CDR3 has 14 residues. V shed 4 bases, J shed 3 bases, and the junction held 6 bases outside the gene matches.

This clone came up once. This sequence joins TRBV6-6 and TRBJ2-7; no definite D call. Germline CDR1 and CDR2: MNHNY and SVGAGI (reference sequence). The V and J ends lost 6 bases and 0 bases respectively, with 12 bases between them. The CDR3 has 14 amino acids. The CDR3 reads CASRRRQVSYEQYF. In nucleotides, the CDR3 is TGTGCCAGCAGGCGCCGTCAGGTCTCCTACGAGCAGTACTTC.